The present TCR beta chain was sequenced within a study of molecular identifiers for immune sequencing clone quantification (dated by TCRdb to the late 2010s). Study-level background: In a replicate experiment, RNA from roughly 20,000 or 100,000 naive CD8 T cells was split into five aliquots, four of which were sequenced. CD8 T cells were used in a methods study to benchmark molecular-identifier clustering-based TCR repertoire sequencing (MIDCIRS) and TCR RNA copy counting.

General findings and caveats noted by the study authors: When barcode sub-clustering was left out, chimeric consensus sequences inflated TCR diversity, with chimeras reaching as high as 47%. Modeling estimated roughly 3.2 recovered TCR RNA copies per cell, compared with about 9.3 by digital PCR, which implies about 30% capture efficiency. In CMV-specific effector cells, clones with more than 20 RNA copies accounted for over 97% of molecules, whereas in naive cells such clones accounted for under 1%. The naive libraries included spiked-in Jurkat TCR RNA (fewer than 11 copies' worth), and this Jurkat TCR RNA is not part of the donor repertoire. Identical TCR molecules sharing a barcode could cause highly expanded clone sizes to be underestimated. Spiked-in Jurkat TCR RNA equal to a single cell's worth was reported to be detectable even within 1,200,000 naive CD8 T cells.

Library method: PCR. These reads were obtained on a NextSeq 500. Preparation of bulk TCR libraries followed a previously described approach, with the TCR primers listed in Table S5. Purification of total RNA was performed with the Qiagen AllPrep DNA/RNA kit. Reads from multiple sequencing runs of the same library were pooled before analysis. The source study handled its data this way. Reads were retained only if an exact TCR constant sequence was present, and the retained reads were trimmed to 150 nt and grouped according to their 12-nt molecular barcodes. Within each barcode group, reads were sub-clustered at a 15% Levenshtein threshold, and quality-weighted consensus sequences were built per RNA molecule. Non-functional sequences were excluded, and lower-count sequences lying one edit away from another sequence were also excluded. On the basis of fitting two negative binomial distributions, barcode sub-clusters with fewer than 20% of the maximum read count were discarded. TCRdb itself trimmed the public reads at Q25 with fastp, ran MiXCR and retained productive beta chains. All rows with the same CDR3 protein become a single entry with the most common DNA and genes. For this entry, the V and J calls and clone size follow TCRdb and not the study's own pipeline. The sample profile shows under 800,000 distinct CDR3 sequences; around 25% of them were found once. The ten most abundant clones make up about 0.73% of the sample.

The CDR3 has 14 amino acids, counting the end cysteine and phenylalanine. The only DNA kept is the CDR3, 42 bases in frame from the first base. Trimming leaves V shorter by 3 bases and J shorter by 8 bases, with the junction holding 4 bases beyond the gene matches. CDR1 and CDR2 are read off the germline V gene (reference sequence) as LNHDA and SQIVND. The sample holds a few counts of this clonotype. The antigen it recognizes is unknown. No base-level quality is on record; no much larger clone is a single base apart. Libraries of naive CD8 T cells were built from anywhere between about 18,000 and 1,000,000 sorted cells, with 10%, 30% or 50% of the purified RNA used. On a BD FACSAria II, naive CD8 T cells were FACS-sorted as CD8+CD4-CCR7+CD45RA+ and collected into RLT Plus buffer. Roughly ten TCR copies' worth of Jurkat RNA were spiked into roughly 20,000-1,000,000 naive CD8 T cell samples to test detection sensitivity. Enrichment of CD8 T cells was performed with RosetteSep CD8+ T Cell Enrichment Cocktail and Ficoll-Paque, after which ACK red cell lysis was carried out.

The chain is assembled from TRBV19 and TRBJ2-1, with 10 junctional bases fitting TRBD1. Sequencing used naive CD8+ T cells from blood, with Jurkat cell RNA spiked in. According to the study, the label for this sample's cell subset or site signals: FACS-sorted CD8+CD4-CCR7+CD45RA+ naive T cells. This TCR came from a human donor in good health. Some libraries in this study had Jurkat cell RNA spiked in. The CDR3 reads as follows: CASSMDRGFYEQFF. The DNA is TGTGCCAGTAGTATGGACAGGGGGTTCTATGAGCAGTTCTTC.